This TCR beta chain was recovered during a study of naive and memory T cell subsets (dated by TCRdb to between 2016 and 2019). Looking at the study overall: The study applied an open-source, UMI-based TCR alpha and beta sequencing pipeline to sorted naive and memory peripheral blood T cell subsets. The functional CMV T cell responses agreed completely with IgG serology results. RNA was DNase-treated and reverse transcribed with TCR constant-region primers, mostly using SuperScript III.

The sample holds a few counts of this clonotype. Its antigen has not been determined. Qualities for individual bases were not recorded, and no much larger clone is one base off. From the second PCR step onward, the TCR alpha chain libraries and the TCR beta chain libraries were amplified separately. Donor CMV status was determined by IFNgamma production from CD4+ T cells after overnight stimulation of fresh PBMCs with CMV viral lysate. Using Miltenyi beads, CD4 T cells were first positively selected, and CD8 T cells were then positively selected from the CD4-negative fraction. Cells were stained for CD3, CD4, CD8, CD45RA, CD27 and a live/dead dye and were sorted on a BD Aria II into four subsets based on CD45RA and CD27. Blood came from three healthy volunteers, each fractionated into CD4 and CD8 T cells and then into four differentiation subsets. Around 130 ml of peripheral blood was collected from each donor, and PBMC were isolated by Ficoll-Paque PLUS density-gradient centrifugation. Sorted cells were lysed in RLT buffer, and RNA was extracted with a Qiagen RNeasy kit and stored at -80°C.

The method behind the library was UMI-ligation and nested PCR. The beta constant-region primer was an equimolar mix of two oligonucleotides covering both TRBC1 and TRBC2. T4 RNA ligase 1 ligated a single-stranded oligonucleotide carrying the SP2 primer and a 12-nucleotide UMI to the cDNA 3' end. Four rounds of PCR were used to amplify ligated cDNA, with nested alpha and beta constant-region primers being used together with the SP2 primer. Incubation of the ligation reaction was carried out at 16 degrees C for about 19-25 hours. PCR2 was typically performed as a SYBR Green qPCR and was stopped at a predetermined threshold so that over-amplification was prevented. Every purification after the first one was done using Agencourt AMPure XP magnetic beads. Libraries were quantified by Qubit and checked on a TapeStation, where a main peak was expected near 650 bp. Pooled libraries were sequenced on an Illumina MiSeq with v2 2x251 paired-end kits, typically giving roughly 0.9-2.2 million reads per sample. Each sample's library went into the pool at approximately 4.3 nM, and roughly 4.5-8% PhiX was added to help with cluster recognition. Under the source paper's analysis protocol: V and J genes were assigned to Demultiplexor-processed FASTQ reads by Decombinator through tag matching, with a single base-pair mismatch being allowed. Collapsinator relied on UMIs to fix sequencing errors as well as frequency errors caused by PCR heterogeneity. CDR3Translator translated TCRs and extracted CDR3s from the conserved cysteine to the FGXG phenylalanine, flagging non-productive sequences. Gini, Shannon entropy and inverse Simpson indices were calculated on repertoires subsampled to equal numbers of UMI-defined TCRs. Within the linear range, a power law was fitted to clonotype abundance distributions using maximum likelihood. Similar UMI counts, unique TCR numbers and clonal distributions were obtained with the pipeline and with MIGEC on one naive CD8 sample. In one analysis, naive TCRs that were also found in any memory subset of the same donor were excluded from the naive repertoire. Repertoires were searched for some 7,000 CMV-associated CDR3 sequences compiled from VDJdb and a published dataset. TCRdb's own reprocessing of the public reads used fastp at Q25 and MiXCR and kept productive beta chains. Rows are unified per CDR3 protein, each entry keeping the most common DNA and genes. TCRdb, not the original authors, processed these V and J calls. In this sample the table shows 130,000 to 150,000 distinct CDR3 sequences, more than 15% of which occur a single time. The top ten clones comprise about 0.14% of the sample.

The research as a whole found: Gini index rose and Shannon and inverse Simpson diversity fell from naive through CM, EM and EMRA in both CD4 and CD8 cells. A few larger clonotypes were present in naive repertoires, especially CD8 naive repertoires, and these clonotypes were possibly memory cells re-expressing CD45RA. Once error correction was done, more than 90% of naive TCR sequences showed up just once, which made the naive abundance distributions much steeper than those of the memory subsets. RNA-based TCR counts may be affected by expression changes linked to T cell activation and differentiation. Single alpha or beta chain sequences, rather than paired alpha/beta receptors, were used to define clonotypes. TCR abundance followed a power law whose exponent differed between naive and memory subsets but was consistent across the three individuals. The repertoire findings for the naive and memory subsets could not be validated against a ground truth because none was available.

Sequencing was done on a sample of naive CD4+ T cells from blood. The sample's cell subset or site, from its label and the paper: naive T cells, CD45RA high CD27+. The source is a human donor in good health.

DNA sequence: TGTGCCAGCAGAAATTCGCGTTCGGGGGCCTATGGCTACACCTTC. Protein translation: CASRNSRSGAYGYTF. Recombination linked TRBV6-5 to TRBJ1-2; perhaps TRBD1 is the D gene, with 6 bases matching. Measured from the cysteine to the phenylalanine, the CDR3 is 15 residues long. Only the CDR3 DNA stays, 45 bases, in frame from base 1. Trimming at the junction amounts to 6 bases on V and 4 bases on J, and the germline ends lie 18 bases apart. Reading the germline V gene gives CDR1 MNHEY and CDR2 SVGAGI.